The 30 T cell receptor beta chains below were found in one sample sequenced in a study of beta chain features in type 1 diabetes. cDNA synthesis used the whole RNA isolate, giving expressed TCRB sequences. Data came from immunoSEQ multiplex PCR; TCRdb stores just in-frame clones and leaves some out. This table holds 970,000 or so clones, roughly a sixth found once. Sequenced sample: naive CD4+ T cells from blood. These receptors were collected from a woman aged 18 to 35 in good health.

This clone was counted a few times. The rearrangement joins TRBV7-2 to TRBJ2-7, with 8 bases that match TRBD1. The CDR3 has 14 residues. The germline gives CDR1 SGHTA, CDR2 FQGNSA. Trimming took 3 bases from V and 1 from J; bases not matched to a gene: 2. In nucleotides, the CDR3 is TGTGCCAGCAGCTTCCGGGACAGGTCCTACGAGCAGTACTTC. Protein product: CASSFRDRSYEQYF.

This sequence joins TRBV5-1 and TRBJ2-5, with TRBD1 matching 8 bases. Trimming took 4 bases from V and 4 from J; bases not matched to a gene: 3. Germline-derived CDR1 and CDR2 are SGHRS and YFSETQ. The CDR3 is 13 residues long. CDR3: CASSPDRGETQYF. DNA of the CDR3: TGCGCCAGCAGCCCCGACAGGGGAGAGACCCAGTACTTC.

This clone turned up a few times. V gene TRBV4-2 combines with J gene TRBJ2-1; D is unresolved. Deletions cut 1 base from V and 3 bases from J, with 13 bases between. The CDR3 is made up of 16 amino acids. The germline V gene has CDR1 LGHNA and CDR2 YNFKEQ. The DNA of the CDR3 is TGTGCCAGCAGCCAAGTGCGCGGACGAAGCTACAATGAGCAGTTCTTC. Translating gives CASSQVRGRSYNEQFF.

The genes are TRBV6-5 and TRBJ1-2; 8 nucleotides align to TRBD1. Germline trimming cut 6 bases from V and 3 bases from J; bases unmatched to any gene: 6. The CDR3 has 14 amino acids. Germline CDR1 and CDR2: MNHEY and SVGAGI. The CDR3 is CASSRDRRDYGYTF. The CDR3 region has the DNA TGTGCCAGCAGCCGGGACAGGCGGGACTATGGCTACACCTTC.

The chain uses TRBV7-3 and TRBJ2-5, with D possibly TRBD1 on 6 matching bases. Trimming cost V 5 bases and J 2 bases, with 9 bases left between them. Germline values: CDR1 SGHTA, CDR2 FQGTGA. The CDR3 covers 13 residues. CDR3 coding DNA: TGTGCCAGCAGCAACGGACAGCAAGAGACCCAGTACTTC. Encoded protein: CASSNGQQETQYF.

Here the CDR3 DNA reads TGTGCCAGCAGCCCCCGACTAAACACCATATATTTT. It yields the protein CASSPRLNTIYF. This chain uses TRBV7-9 with TRBJ1-3; D remains ambiguous. Germline V lookup: CDR1 SEHNR, CDR2 FQNEAQ (reference sequence). This CDR3 comprises 12 residues. The V end was cut by 5 bases, the J end by 6 bases, with 8 bases between.

This clone was seen more than once but under ten times. The chain has TRBV6-6 and TRBJ1-1; D remains ambiguous. V gave up 0 bases and J gave up 4 bases, with 9 bases separating them. The germline V gene has CDR1 MNHNY and CDR2 SVGAGI (reference sequence). CDR3 length equals 14 residues. Written as DNA, the CDR3 is TGTGCCAGCAGTTACTCGATGGGGTTCACTGAAGCTTTCTTT. Its protein product is CASSYSMGFTEAFF.

This clone was detected only a few times. V gene TRBV18 combines with J gene TRBJ2-3, with D perhaps being TRBD1 or TRBD2 (6 bases each). Germline-derived CDR1 and CDR2 are KGHSH and LQKENI. The CDR3 totals 14 residues. Trimming took off 6 bases at V and 2 bases at J, with 12 bases between the two ends. The CDR3 is CASSLRGATDTQYF. The CDR3 DNA reads as TGTGCCAGCTCTTTGAGGGGGGCCACAGATACGCAGTATTTT.

The chain recombines TRBV21-1 with TRBJ2-7; the table's TRBD1 call for D was not verified on the DNA. TRBV21-1 corresponds to a pseudogene. This CDR3 has 15 amino acids. DNA of the CDR3: TGTGCCAGCAGCAAAGGGACAGGGTCGGGTTACGAGCAGTACTTC. This gives the protein CASSKGTGSGYEQYF.

The chain joins TRBV18 to TRBJ1-5; perhaps TRBD1 as D (5 bases). Germline values: CDR1 KGHSH, CDR2 LQKENI. V was pared by 0 bases and J by 7 bases, with 7 bases between. The CDR3 runs to 13 residues. The CDR3 sequence: CASSPPRGQPQHF. DNA for the CDR3: TGTGCCAGCTCACCACCGAGGGGCCAGCCCCAGCATTTT.

This clone was seen more than once but under ten times. The chain links TRBV7-2 to TRBJ1-2; TRBD1 is a possible D gene (6 bases). CDR1 is SGHTA, CDR2 FQGNSA, per germline. CDR3 size: 15 residues. The V end lost 0 bases, the J end lost 6 bases, and 14 bases lay between the germline ends. The CDR3 protein is CASSLAGGSRHGYTF. CDR3 bases: TGTGCCAGCAGCTTAGCAGGGGGATCTCGGCATGGCTACACCTTC.

The chain recombines TRBV29-1 with TRBJ1-4, with D unclear. V was cut by 4 bases and J by 6 bases, with 12 bases left in between. The CDR3 contains 13 residues. CDR1 is SQVTM and CDR2 is ANQGSEA in the germline V gene. CDR3 nucleotide sequence: TGCAGCGTTGTTCTGCCAGGATATGAAAAACTGTTTTTT. It is translated as CSVVLPGYEKLFF.

Only a few counts were recorded for this clone. This rearrangement joins TRBV2 to TRBJ2-1; maybe TRBD2 (5 bases). V was clipped by 1 base and J by 4 bases, with 14 bases between them. The V gene's germline CDR1 is SNHLY and CDR2 FYNNEI. The CDR3 runs 16 residues. The DNA of the CDR3 is TGTGCCAGCAGTGAAGAAATCACTAGGCGATACAATGAGCAGTTCTTC. It specifies CASSEEITRRYNEQFF.

V is TRBV19 and J is TRBJ2-2, with a weak D call TRBD2 (5 bases). Germline loops: CDR1 LNHDA, CDR2 SQIVND (reference sequence). This CDR3 is 14 amino acids long. V lost 5 bases, J lost 2 bases, and 9 bases lay in between. The CDR3 loop reads CASSVRENTGELFF. In DNA, the CDR3 is TGTGCCAGTAGTGTTCGGGAAAACACCGGGGAGCTGTTTTTT.

The rearrangement uses TRBV7-2 and TRBJ2-2; TRBD1 might be the D (6 bases). V dropped 4 bases and J dropped 0 bases, with 9 bases sitting between them. The germline V gene has CDR1 SGHTA and CDR2 FQGNSA. The CDR3 length is 15 residues. The CDR3 DNA is TGTGCCAGCAGCTGGGGGCGGACGAACACCGGGGAGCTGTTTTTT. This translates into CASSWGRTNTGELFF.

This clone appeared a few times. The rearrangement uses TRBV4-3 and TRBJ1-1, with TRBD1 matching over 7 bases. This CDR3 has 17 residues. Germline values: CDR1 LGHNA, CDR2 YSLEER. V lost 1 base and J lost 1; bases outside the gene matches: 9. The CDR3 coding sequence is TGCGCCAGCAGCCAAGTCGGTTTCCACAGGGGGAACACTGAAGCTTTCTTT. Translated, it gives CASSQVGFHRGNTEAFF.

V is TRBV4-3 and J is TRBJ2-3; D possibly matches TRBD1 or TRBD2 (5 bases each). The germline V gene encodes CDR1 LGHNA and CDR2 YSLEER. CDR3 length: 14 residues. V was pared by 4 bases and J by 4 bases, with 12 bases between. The CDR3 nucleotides read TGCGCCAGCAGCCCGCGACCGGGGCCAGATACGCAGTATTTT. Translation gives CASSPRPGPDTQYF.

J is TRBJ1-5 and V is TRBV28; weak D call: TRBD1 (5 bases). V was clipped by 4 bases and J by 3 bases, with 16 bases between them. CDR1 MDHEN and CDR2 SYDVKM come from the germline V gene. The CDR3 is made up of 16 amino acids. The CDR3 DNA reads TGTGCCAGCAGTTCGCGCCGGGACCTTATCAATCAGCCCCAGCATTTT. Translated, it gives CASSSRRDLINQPQHF.

This clone has only a few counts. Other nucleotide sequences in the sample specify the same CDR3. The genes are TRBV5-4 and TRBJ2-7, with D uncertain. The CDR3 has 14 amino acids. The ends were cut back, 2 bases at V and 0 bases at J, with 9 bases in the middle. CDR1 and CDR2 from the germline V gene are SGHNT and YYREEE (reference sequence). CDR3 sequence (DNA): TGTGCCAGCAGCTTATCCGGAAGCTCCTACGAGCAGTACTTC. Translating it yields CASSLSGSSYEQYF.

V usage is TRBV6-1 and J usage is TRBJ2-2; 14 bases map to TRBD2. Germline V CDR1 and CDR2: MNHNS, SASEGT. V trimming: 4 bases; J trimming: 4 bases; junction bases outside the gene matches: 14. CDR3 length: 20 amino acids. The CDR3 DNA follows: TGTGCCAGCAGTGGAAGGTCCCCGGGACTAGCGGGGGACCCCACCGGGGAGCTGTTTTTT. Its translation is CASSGRSPGLAGDPTGELFF.

The table lists this clone with a few counts. This same CDR3 is encoded by further DNA sequences in the sample. V and J are TRBV7-3 and TRBJ2-1; tentatively, D is TRBD2 (6 bases). The CDR3 covers 13 residues. V was pared by 8 bases and J by 7 bases, with 15 bases between. Germline V gene sequence: CDR1 SGHTA, CDR2 FQGTGA. CDR3 region: CASSLSGGNEQFF. Written as DNA, the CDR3 is TGTGCCAGCTCACTGTCTGGGGGGAATGAGCAGTTCTTC.

The chain combines TRBV18 with TRBJ1-4; TRBD1 agrees at 8 bases. The CDR3 has 14 residues. Per germline, CDR1 KGHSH and CDR2 LQKENI. V lost 3 bases, J lost 7 bases, and 4 bases stayed unmatched. CDR3 protein: CASSPTGVGEKLFF. The CDR3 DNA reads TGTGCCAGCTCACCGACAGGGGTGGGTGAAAAACTGTTTTTT.

Comments on this clone: The junction departs from germline at one end; a sequencing error may be responsible. This chain uses TRBV16 with TRBJ1-1, with 8 bases matching TRBD1. The germline V gene encodes CDR1 KGHSY and CDR2 FQNENV. The CDR3 runs 15 residues. The chain's CDR3 is CASSQNGQGGTGAFF. Written as DNA, the CDR3 is TGTGCCAGCAGCCAAAACGGACAGGGCGGTACTGGAGCTTTCTTT.

This clone has a handful of counts. The chain uses TRBV28 and TRBJ2-3; D is perhaps TRBD1 (6 bases). Germline CDR1 and CDR2: MDHEN and SYDVKM. This CDR3 has 17 amino acids. With 6 bases removed from V and 0 bases from J, the gap between germline ends came to 19 bases. The CDR3 loop is CASSAERQAGSTDTQYF. CDR3 nucleotide sequence: TGTGCCAGCAGCGCCGAGAGACAGGCCGGGAGCACAGATACGCAGTATTTT.

In this sample, this clone turned up once. The chain links TRBV15 to TRBJ1-4, with D maybe TRBD1 (6 bases). Trimming pared 4 bases from V and 5 bases from J, leaving 11 bases between. The CDR3 extends over 14 amino acids. CDR1 is LNHNV and CDR2 is YYDKDF in the germline V gene (reference sequence). The CDR3 bases are TGTGCCACCAGCAAAGGGGACAAGAATGAAAAACTGTTTTTT. Translating it yields CATSKGDKNEKLFF.

The chain uses TRBV2 and TRBJ1-2; D perhaps matches TRBD1 (6 bases). This CDR3 is 13 amino acids long. The germline V and J ends were trimmed by 4 bases and 4 bases, with 10 bases remaining between them. CDR1 SNHLY and CDR2 FYNNEI come from the germline V gene. CDR3 protein: CASSGDIPYGYTF. CDR3 nucleotides: TGTGCCAGCAGTGGGGACATCCCCTATGGCTACACCTTC.

This clone was picked up a small number of times. The genes are TRBV5-4 and TRBJ1-5; unclear D gene. Germline CDR1 SGHNT, CDR2 YYREEE (reference sequence). This CDR3 contains 12 residues. V was pared by 1 base and J by 6 bases, with 5 bases between. The chain's CDR3 is CASSLLGQPQHF. The CDR3 bases are TGTGCCAGCAGCTTGTTAGGTCAGCCCCAGCATTTT.

As regards this clone: Other DNA sequences in this sample translate to the same CDR3. The genes are TRBV27 and TRBJ2-5; TRBD1 might be the D (6 bases). Trimming took off 4 bases at V and 5 bases at J, with 8 bases between the two ends. The CDR3 loop spans 12 amino acids. Germline V gene lookup returns CDR1 MNHEY and CDR2 SMNVEV (reference sequence). The CDR3 loop is CASSSQGETQYF. In DNA, the CDR3 is TGTGCCAGCAGTTCCCAGGGGGAGACCCAGTACTTC.

Concerning this clone itself: Other nucleotide sequences from this sample produce the same CDR3. V gene TRBV6-5 combines with J gene TRBJ2-7; 13 bases agree with TRBD2. This CDR3 has 14 residues. The germline CDR1 and CDR2 sequences are MNHEY and SVGAGI. Trimming cost V 7 bases and J 4 bases; bases outside gene matches: 4. CDR3 amino acids: CASTRTSGSYEQYF. The CDR3 bases are TGTGCCAGCACCCGGACTAGCGGGAGTTACGAGCAGTACTTC.

The J gene is TRBJ1-4, the V gene TRBV2; no clear D. Deletions cut 6 bases from V and 2 bases from J, with 25 bases between. The CDR3 is 19 residues long. The germline gives CDR1 SNHLY, CDR2 FYNNEI. In DNA, the CDR3 is TGTGCCAGCAGCGAGGAAGCAGTTCACTTCGTTTCTACTAATGAAAAACTGTTTTTT. Protein product: CASSEEAVHFVSTNEKLFF. Full variable domain (missing parts from reference TRBV2 and TRBJ1-4): EPEVTQTPSHQVTQMGQEVILRCVPISNHLYFYWYRQILGQKVEFLVSFYNNEISEKSEIFDDQFSVERPDGSNFTLKIRSTKLEDSAMYFCASSEEAVHFVSTNEKLFFGSGTQLSVL.